This record looks at one TCR beta chain sequence and its context. This sample stems from a study of blood T cell repertoires in COVID-19. Study-wide context: Acute-phase and convalescent COVID-19 samples originated in the United States, Italy and Spain. PBMCs, B-cell-depleted T cells, or T cells were the source of the cDNA or gDNA that made up the material.

Per the original methods: Reference gene primer amplification yielded estimated nucleated cell counts. Some clones are missing from TCRdb's copy, which holds only in-frame ones; the method was immunoSEQ multiplex PCR. V and J calls and clone size are given by that table; D and trimming were obtained from the DNA. The sample shows fewer than 250,000 clones, roughly 91% of them seen only once. This receptor was obtained from a man under 40 with COVID-19, enrolled during active disease. Sequencing was carried out using peripheral blood.

CDR3 sequence reads: CASSPPGGYGYTF. In DNA form, the CDR3 reads TGTGCCAGCAGCCCCCCCGGGGGCTATGGCTACACCTTC. The chain links TRBV6-5 to TRBJ1-2; TRBD1 might be the D (5 bases). Germline V gene lookup returns CDR1 MNHEY and CDR2 SVGAGI. The CDR3 contains 13 residues. V dropped 6 bases and J dropped 4 bases, with 12 bases sitting between them.